Below, 9 T cell receptor beta chains from the same sample are listed, as sequenced in a study of blood T cell repertoires in COVID-19. The table came from immunoSEQ multiplex PCR; TCRdb's copy has only in-frame clones and leaves some out. The sample consists of about 250,000 clones, approximately 79% of them appearing once. The sequencing input was peripheral blood. The receptors stem from an elderly woman with active or convalescent COVID-19.

The CDR3, as DNA: TGCGCCAGCAGTGGCGACGACTGGTTGACGGCAGATACGCAGTATTTT. Translating it yields CASSGDDWLTADTQYF. The chain links TRBV10-1 to TRBJ2-3; D remains ambiguous. V was pared by 4 bases and J by 4 bases, with 18 bases between. Germline-derived CDR1 and CDR2 are WNHNN and SYGVQD (reference sequence). The CDR3 sequence is 16 residues long.

The count of this clone is one. This chain joins TRBV28 and TRBJ2-7, with TRBD2 matching over 15 bases. V dropped 6 bases and J dropped 9; count of bases not matched to a gene: 15. Germline V CDR1 and CDR2: MDHEN, SYDVKM. This CDR3 has 17 residues. CDR3 in DNA: TGTGCCAGCAGCACTACCCAAGGACTAGCGGGGGGGCTTGGGCAGTACTTC. Its translation is CASSTTQGLAGGLGQYF.

In nucleotides, the CDR3 is TGTGCCAGCAGCCACGGGACTTCACCCTACAATGAGCAGTTCTTC. Its translation is CASSHGTSPYNEQFF. The chain joins TRBV3-1 (or the pseudogene TRBV3-2) to TRBJ2-1; a weak D match, TRBD2 (6 bases). The V end was cut by 3 bases, the J end by 2 bases, with 11 bases between. This CDR3 comprises 15 residues. The germline CDR1 and CDR2 sequences are LGHDT and YNNKEL (reference sequence).

In nucleotides, the CDR3 is TGTGCCAGCAGCCCCGGAACCGGACAGGGAGGCTTAGAGACCCAGTACTTC. Amino acids: CASSPGTGQGGLETQYF. The chain recombines TRBV11-3 with TRBJ2-5, with TRBD1 matching over 8 bases. Germline trimming cut 5 bases from V and 4 bases from J; bases unmatched to any gene: 15. This CDR3 region has 17 residues. The germline gives CDR1 SGHNT, CDR2 YENEEA.

This CDR3 is CASSTGGRSDQPQHF. The CDR3 DNA reads TGTGCCAGTAGTACTGGGGGCAGGAGTGATCAGCCCCAGCATTTT. This chain uses TRBV19 with TRBJ1-5, with a weak D call TRBD1 (6 bases). Per the germline V gene, CDR1 is LNHDA and CDR2 is SQIVND (reference sequence). This CDR3 contains 15 residues. Trimming shortened V by 4 bases and J by 5 bases, and 15 bases separated the two germline ends.

The gene calls are TRBV5-5 and TRBJ2-7; TRBD1 matches 8 bases. The CDR3 contains 15 residues. Germline CDR1 SGHKS, CDR2 YYEKEE (reference sequence). Losses at the gene ends were 0 bases for V and 3 bases for J; bases not matched to a gene: 5. CDR3 protein: CASSLAGQGHYEQYF. The CDR3 DNA sequence: TGTGCCAGCAGCTTGGCCGGACAGGGACACTACGAGCAGTACTTC.

The chain joins TRBV7-9 to TRBJ2-4; possibly TRBD2 for D (6 bases). This CDR3 comprises 17 residues. The germline V and J ends were trimmed by 1 base and 3 bases, with 16 bases remaining between them. Germline V gene data show CDR1 as SEHNR and CDR2 as FQNEAQ (reference sequence). CDR3 nucleotide sequence: TGTGCCAGCAGCTTAGGGGGTGGATCGGGAGACAAAAACATTCAGTACTTC. It translates to CASSLGGGSGDKNIQYF.

The chain combines TRBV3-1 (or the pseudogene TRBV3-2) with TRBJ2-2; D is unclear. CDR1 and CDR2 from the germline V gene are LGHDT and YNNKEL (reference sequence). With 2 bases removed from V and 0 bases from J, the gap between germline ends came to 10 bases. The CDR3 runs 16 residues. CDR3 loop: CASSQPTYANTGELFF. The DNA of the CDR3 is TGTGCCAGCAGCCAACCCACTTACGCGAACACCGGGGAGCTGTTTTTT.

Many counts were recorded for this clone. The same CDR3 can be traced to other DNA sequences in this sample. The chain has TRBV14 and TRBJ2-2, with 7 nucleotides matching TRBD1. Germline lookup yields CDR1 SGHDN and CDR2 FVKESK. V was clipped by 3 bases and J by 2 bases; unmatched bases: 3. CDR3 length equals 15 residues. The CDR3 DNA follows: TGTGCCAGCAGCCAGCAGGGGGTCAACACCGGGGAGCTGTTTTTT. It specifies CASSQQGVNTGELFF.